This TCR beta chain derives from a study of blood T cell repertoires in COVID-19. Looking at the study overall: In each case, the material was cDNA or gDNA derived from T cells, B-cell-depleted T cells, or PBMCs.

Germline V gives CDR1 LGHDT, CDR2 YNNKEL (reference sequence). The CDR3 contains 13 residues. V gave up 1 base and J gave up 7 bases, with 10 bases separating them. In the original workflow: Amplification of reference gene primers was used by the study to estimate nucleated cell counts. TCRdb's copy holds only in-frame clones and misses some; the assay was immunoSEQ multiplex PCR. The V and J calls and clone size were taken over from that table, and D and trimming were inferred from the DNA. The sample includes approximately 44,000 clones, around nine tenths seen only once; the top ten take about 0.4%.

The sequence was obtained from a man aged 50 to 60 with COVID-19, enrolled during active disease. The chain employs TRBV3-1 (or the pseudogene TRBV3-2) and TRBJ1-1, with D perhaps TRBD1 (5 bases). Sequenced sample: peripheral blood. The CDR3 DNA follows: TGTGCCAGCAGCCAAGGTCCAGGGCGTGAAGCTTTCTTT. This gives the protein CASSQGPGREAFF.